What follows are 21 T cell receptor beta chains derived from one specimen sequenced in a study of glioma-infiltrating T cells after dendritic cell vaccination (TCRdb year 2016). Libraries were constructed by the immunoSEQ multiplex PCR assay. TCRdb holds this immuneACCESS table with in-frame rearrangements only. Some clones are missing; in checked studies, unresolved V genes explain under half, and the rest has no known cause. The sample table records about 100,000 clones; less than 90% of these occur just once. 5.4% of the sample is taken by the ten largest. The time point label on this specimen signifies: after dendritic cell vaccination, including at tumor progression/relapse. The source material was blood, sampled after dendritic cell vaccination. The source of these receptors is a human donor with glioblastoma.

The CDR3 region has the DNA TGTGCCAGCAGTCTACAGGGGGCGGGCTATGGCTACACCTTC. Amino acids: CASSLQGAGYGYTF. The chain couples TRBV2 to TRBJ1-2, with TRBD1 identical over 9 bases. The CDR3 extends over 14 amino acids. Germline CDR1 and CDR2: SNHLY and FYNNEI. V trimming: 5 bases; J trimming: 4 bases; junction bases outside the gene matches: 5.

J is TRBJ2-1 and V is TRBV9; D possibly corresponds to TRBD2 (7 bases). The V and J ends lost 0 bases and 0 bases respectively, with 10 bases between them. Looked up from germline, CDR1 is SGDLS and CDR2 is YYNGEE. CDR3 size: 16 residues. Here the CDR3 reads CASSVEGGGSYNEQFF. The CDR3 DNA is TGTGCCAGCAGCGTAGAGGGGGGGGGCTCCTACAATGAGCAGTTCTTC.

This sequence joins TRBV5-4 and TRBJ1-2, with D possibly TRBD1 on 5 matching bases. Germline-derived CDR1 and CDR2 are SGHNT and YYREEE (reference sequence). Trimming took 4 bases from V and 3 from J, leaving 16 bases between them. The CDR3 runs 15 residues. The CDR3, as DNA: TGTGCCAGCAGCCGGGTCCAGGGCGCCGACTATGGCTACACCTTC. Its translation: CASSRVQGADYGYTF.

The J gene is TRBJ1-5, the V gene TRBV2; D uncertain. There are 14 residues in the CDR3. Germline V gene lookup returns CDR1 SNHLY and CDR2 FYNNEI. Trimming left V 2 bases short and J 1 base short, with 6 bases between. The CDR3 reads CASSELLSNQPQHF. The CDR3 nucleotides read TGTGCCAGCAGTGAATTATTGAGCAATCAGCCCCAGCATTTT.

This rearrangement joins TRBV18 to TRBJ1-3, with 7 bases lining up with TRBD1. V shed 0 bases, J shed 0 bases, and the junction held 2 bases outside the gene matches. Germline V gene lookup returns CDR1 KGHSH and CDR2 LQKENI. CDR3 length: 16 residues. CDR3 sequence: CASSPPGTASGNTIYF. The DNA for the CDR3 is TGTGCCAGCTCACCACCGGGGACAGCCTCTGGAAACACCATATATTTT.

The chain uses TRBV29-1 and TRBJ2-7, with D maybe TRBD1 (6 bases). V gave up 6 bases and J gave up 4 bases, with 13 bases separating them. This CDR3 comprises 12 residues. Germline loops: CDR1 SQVTM, CDR2 ANQGSEA. This chain's CDR3 is CSVTIQGYEQYF. The CDR3 DNA is TGCAGCGTGACTATTCAGGGGTACGAGCAGTACTTC.

This clone was counted a few times. The V call is TRBV6-5, the J call TRBJ2-3; D might be TRBD2 (7 bases). The CDR3 consists of 16 residues. Germline V gene lookup returns CDR1 MNHEY and CDR2 SVGAGI. Trimming stripped 0 bases from V and 4 bases from J, with 14 bases between. The CDR3, as DNA: TGTGCCAGCAGTTACTCGGGGGGGCTAGCACCAGATACGCAGTATTTT. It yields the protein CASSYSGGLAPDTQYF.

The chain uses TRBV18 and TRBJ2-7; D possibly corresponds to TRBD2 (7 bases). Trimming removed 3 bases at V and 6 bases at J, with 15 bases between. This CDR3 is built from 14 residues. Germline V gene lookup returns CDR1 KGHSH and CDR2 LQKENI. The CDR3 spells CASSPPGGRGEQYF. The DNA for the CDR3 is TGTGCCAGCTCACCTCCGGGGGGCCGAGGCGAGCAGTACTTC.

The rearrangement uses TRBV5-1 and TRBJ2-1, with 10 bases matching TRBD2. CDR3 length equals 23 residues. The germline V gene encodes CDR1 SGHRS and CDR2 YFSETQ. With 3 bases clipped from V and 1 base from J, the junction kept 25 bases outside the gene matches. CDR3 protein: CASSSSGLAGVYGGPRSYNEQFF. The DNA of the CDR3 is TGCGCCAGCAGCTCCTCCGGGCTAGCGGGAGTCTACGGGGGTCCTAGATCCTACAATGAGCAGTTCTTC.

The chain uses TRBV19 and TRBJ1-5; D is possibly TRBD1 (5 bases). CDR1 is LNHDA and CDR2 is SQIVND in the germline V gene (reference sequence). Trimming took 1 base from V and 6 from J, leaving 13 bases between them. The CDR3 runs to 15 residues. The CDR3 nucleotides are TGTGCCAGTAGTATAGGGGTGGCGGGGACTCAGCCCCAGCATTTT. Translation: CASSIGVAGTQPQHF.

CDR3: CAWSVGGSDTQYF. CDR3 bases: TGTGCCTGGAGTGTAGGGGGATCAGATACGCAGTATTTT. The chain joins TRBV30 to TRBJ2-3, with a tentative D call TRBD1 (6 bases). The CDR3 extends over 13 amino acids. Trimming took off 0 bases at V and 4 bases at J, with 8 bases between the two ends. Looked up from germline, CDR1 is GTSNPN and CDR2 is SVGIG (reference sequence).

V is TRBV6-6 and J is TRBJ1-1; tentative D call: TRBD1 (6 bases). Deletions cut 9 bases from V and 0 bases from J, with 11 bases between. The germline V gene has CDR1 MNHNY and CDR2 SVGAGI (reference sequence). The CDR3 consists of 13 residues. CDR3 nucleotides: TGTGCCAGTGCCGGACAGATGAACACTGAAGCTTTCTTT. Encoded protein: CASAGQMNTEAFF.

The gene calls are TRBV5-1 and TRBJ2-2; 8 nucleotides agree with TRBD1. V lost 3 bases to trimming and J lost 1 base; unmatched junction nucleotides: 5. CDR1 and CDR2 (germline): SGHRS, YFSETQ. This CDR3 has 16 amino acids. CDR3 sequence (DNA): TGCGCCAGCAGCTGGTCAGACAGGGGGAACACCGGGGAGCTGTTTTTT. Its protein product is CASSWSDRGNTGELFF.

V is TRBV5-1 and J is TRBJ2-3, with a possible D match to TRBD2 (5 bases). Trimming stripped 3 bases from V and 0 bases from J, with 11 bases between. There are 15 residues in the CDR3. In germline, CDR1 is SGHRS, CDR2 YFSETQ. The CDR3 bases are TGCGCCAGCAGCTCCGGACTGTCTAGCACAGATACGCAGTATTTT. This gives the protein CASSSGLSSTDTQYF.

This rearrangement joins TRBV7-8 to TRBJ1-3; possibly TRBD1 for D (5 bases). Trimming took off 3 bases at V and 0 bases at J, with 15 bases between the two ends. The CDR3 runs to 17 residues. The germline gives CDR1 SGHVS, CDR2 FQNEAQ. The CDR3 spells CASSFGTSRFSGNTIYF. CDR3 DNA: TGTGCCAGCAGCTTTGGGACTTCTCGCTTCTCTGGAAACACCATATATTTT.

The chain uses TRBV9 and TRBJ1-1; no definite D call. The CDR3 length is 14 residues. V shed 0 bases and J shed 4 bases, with 10 bases lying between them. Germline CDR1 reads SGDLS; CDR2 reads YYNGEE. CDR3 coding DNA: TGTGCCAGCAGCGTAGCACAGCGGGGCACTGAAGCTTTCTTT. Its translation: CASSVAQRGTEAFF.

The rearrangement uses TRBV4-2 and TRBJ1-5; D is possibly TRBD1 (5 bases). CDR3 length equals 17 residues. The ends were cut back, 0 bases at V and 7 bases at J, with 19 bases in the middle. The V gene's germline CDR1 is LGHNA and CDR2 YNFKEQ. CDR3 coding DNA: TGTGCCAGCAGCCAAGATCCAAGGACACGAGGAAAACAGCCCCAGCATTTT. Translated: CASSQDPRTRGKQPQHF.

This chain joins TRBV4-1 and TRBJ2-7; 7 bases line up with TRBD2. J lost 5 bases, V lost 8 bases, and 9 bases had no gene match. This CDR3 is 13 amino acids long. Germline V gene data show CDR1 as MGHRA and CDR2 as YSYEKL. The CDR3 coding sequence is TGCGCCAGCCGCCGTAAGGGAGGGGACGAGCAGTACTTC. This sequence encodes CASRRKGGDEQYF.

The chain employs TRBV5-1 and TRBJ2-3; possibly TRBD1 for D (5 bases). From germline, CDR1 is SGHRS and CDR2 YFSETQ. The CDR3 length is 14 residues. The V end lost 1 base, the J end lost 3 bases, and 9 bases lay between the germline ends. The DNA for the CDR3 is TGCGCCAGCAGCTTGAGGGCAGGGACAGATACGCAGTATTTT. Its protein is CASSLRAGTDTQYF.

The chain combines TRBV25-1 with TRBJ1-2; D may be TRBD1 (6 bases). Germline V CDR1 and CDR2: MGHDK, SYGVNS. This CDR3 comprises 15 residues. Trimming took off 1 base at V and 7 bases at J, with 16 bases between the two ends. The CDR3 region has the DNA TGTGCCAGCAGTGAATCCGGGGGGCGAAGTGGTGGCTACACCTTC. Translated, it gives CASSESGGRSGGYTF.

The chain links TRBV28 to TRBJ2-5, with a weak D call TRBD2 (5 bases). The CDR3 contains 14 residues. Germline CDR1 MDHEN, CDR2 SYDVKM. The germline V and J ends were trimmed by 5 bases and 13 bases, with 23 bases remaining between them. The DNA for the CDR3 is TGTGCCAGCAGTCGACGGGCCCTGGGAGTTCGAGGGTACTTC. Protein sequence: CASSRRALGVRGYF.